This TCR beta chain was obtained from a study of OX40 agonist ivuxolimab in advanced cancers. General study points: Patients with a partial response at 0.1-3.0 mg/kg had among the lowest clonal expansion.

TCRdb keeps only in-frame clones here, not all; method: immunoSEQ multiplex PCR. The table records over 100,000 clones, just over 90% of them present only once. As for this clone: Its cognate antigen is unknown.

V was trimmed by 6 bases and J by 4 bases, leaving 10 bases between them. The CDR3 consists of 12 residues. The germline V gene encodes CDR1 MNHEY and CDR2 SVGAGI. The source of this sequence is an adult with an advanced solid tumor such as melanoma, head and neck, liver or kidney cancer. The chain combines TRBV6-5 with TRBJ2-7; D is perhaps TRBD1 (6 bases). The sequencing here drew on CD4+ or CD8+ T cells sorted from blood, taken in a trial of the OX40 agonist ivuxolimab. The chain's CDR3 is CASRRDTYEQYF. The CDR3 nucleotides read TGTGCCAGCAGAAGGGACACTTACGAGCAGTACTTC.